The 31 T cell receptor beta chains reported below all come from one sample, sequenced in a study of cytomegalovirus exposure and HLA in healthy donors. The study ran its PCR with 60 Vbeta and 13 Jbeta primers. TCRdb's table, derived via immunoSEQ multiplex PCR, lists solely in-frame clones and lacks some. This table has about 170,000 clones, roughly four fifths appearing once. Sample: PBMCs. The receptors were sampled from a female donor in good health and CMV-seronegative.

This clone was seen a few times. The chain employs TRBV7-2 and TRBJ2-5; 7 positions match TRBD2. CDR1 is SGHTA, CDR2 FQGNSA, per germline. The CDR3 totals 16 residues. The J segment lost 0 bases and the V segment lost 5 bases, leaving 9 bases of the junction unmatched. In DNA, the CDR3 is TGTGCCAGCAGCGTGGGGAGCGGGATGTACCAAGAGACCCAGTACTTC. This gives the protein CASSVGSGMYQETQYF.

This sequence joins TRBV10-3 and TRBJ1-2; TRBD1 is a possible D gene (6 bases). Between the trimmed V and J ends, which lost 3 bases and 6 bases, there was a span of 11 bases. The CDR3 contains 13 residues. CDR1 and CDR2 (germline): ENHRY, SYGVKD. The CDR3 sequence is CAISDEGVDGYTF. CDR3 sequence (DNA): TGTGCCATCAGTGACGAGGGGGTGGATGGCTACACCTTC.

This clone showed up just once. This sequence joins TRBV6-5 and TRBJ2-5; D is possibly TRBD2 (5 bases). Germline V gene lookup returns CDR1 MNHEY and CDR2 SVGAGI. V was shortened by 4 bases and J by 3 bases, with 18 bases between the two germline ends. The CDR3 totals 16 residues. Written as DNA, the CDR3 is TGTGCCAGCAGTTCCCGGTCAGAGGGCTTCAAAGAGACCCAGTACTTC. Residues: CASSSRSEGFKETQYF.

The chain links TRBV19 to TRBJ2-7; 8 bases agree with TRBD1. CDR1 LNHDA and CDR2 SQIVND come from the germline V gene (reference sequence). There are 12 residues in the CDR3. V shed 5 bases and J 5 bases; nucleotides not matched to a gene: 2. For the CDR3, the DNA is TGTGCCAGTAGTCAGGGGGCACACGAGCAGTACTTC. Residues: CASSQGAHEQYF. Drawing the rest from reference TRBV19 and TRBJ2-7, the complete variable domain is DGGITQSPKYLFRKEGQNVTLSCEQNLNHDAMYWYRQDPGQGLRLIYYSQIVNDFQKGDIAEGYSVSREKKESFPLTVTSAQKNPTAFYLCASSQGAHEQYFGPGTRLTVT.

This clone appeared once. This rearrangement joins TRBV4-1 to TRBJ2-7; maybe TRBD1 (5 bases). CDR1 is MGHRA and CDR2 is YSYEKL in the germline V gene. Trimming pared 3 bases from V and 6 bases from J, leaving 9 bases between. The CDR3 spans 12 residues. The CDR3 sequence is CASSHPQGEQYF. CDR3 bases: TGCGCCAGCAGCCATCCCCAGGGCGAGCAGTACTTC.

The V call is TRBV13, the J call TRBJ1-4, with 7 bases matching TRBD1. The germline CDR1 and CDR2 sequences are PRHDT and FYEKMQ (reference sequence). V shed 3 bases, J shed 4 bases, and the junction held 8 bases outside the gene matches. The CDR3 extends over 16 amino acids. The CDR3 DNA is TGTGCCAGCAGCTTTAGCCCGACAGGGAATAATGAAAAACTGTTTTTT. It yields the protein CASSFSPTGNNEKLFF.

This clone was found once. The chain combines TRBV2 with TRBJ2-7, with TRBD1 matching 7 bases. The germline V gene has CDR1 SNHLY and CDR2 FYNNEI. The CDR3 spans 14 residues. Losses at the gene ends were 8 bases for V and 5 bases for J; bases not matched to a gene: 12. CDR3 protein: CASQVEGAVNEQYF. DNA for the CDR3: TGTGCCAGCCAAGTAGAGGGGGCTGTGAACGAGCAGTACTTC.

The V call is TRBV4-1, the J call TRBJ2-5; D is uncertain. The J call may be faulty, since TRBJ2-7 better matches the DNA end. This CDR3 has 13 amino acids. Germline CDR1 and CDR2: MGHRA and YSYEKL. The CDR3 DNA is TGCGCCAGCAGCCAAGGAAGCTCCTACGAGCAGTACTTC. It yields the protein CASSQGSSYEQYF.

The chain is built from TRBV11-2 and TRBJ2-3, with TRBD1 as a possible D gene (6 bases). The CDR3 covers 14 residues. V lost 3 bases to trimming and J lost 7 bases, with 14 bases between them. In germline, CDR1 is SGHAT, CDR2 FQNNGV. The CDR3 sequence: CASSFRQVPNTQYF. DNA of the CDR3: TGTGCCAGCAGCTTCCGACAGGTTCCAAATACGCAGTATTTT.

A word on this clone: One end of the junction does not line up with germline, which may come from a read error. The chain carries TRBV4-2 and TRBJ2-5; D perhaps matches TRBD2 (6 bases). Germline CDR1 is LGHNA and CDR2 is YNFKEQ. There are 17 residues in the CDR3. This chain's CDR3 is CASSQESLGGEKEAQYF. CDR3 DNA sequence: TGTGCCAGCAGCCAAGAATCGCTCGGCGGGGAGAAAGAGGCCCAGTACTTC.

This clone was found a few times. The V call is TRBV4-3, the J call TRBJ2-7; maybe TRBD2 (6 bases). V was clipped by 3 bases and J by 1 base, with 16 bases between them. Germline loops: CDR1 LGHNA, CDR2 YSLEER. This CDR3 comprises 16 residues. This CDR3 is CASSQEDYVMSYEQYF. The CDR3 nucleotides are TGCGCCAGCAGCCAGGAGGACTACGTGATGTCCTACGAGCAGTACTTC.

This clone was recorded a few times. V gene TRBV7-3 combines with J gene TRBJ1-6; TRBD1 aligns across 8 bases. Germline V gives CDR1 SGHTA, CDR2 FQGTGA. The ends lost 4 bases at V and 9 bases at J; junction bases unmatched: 5. The CDR3 sequence is 14 residues long. In nucleotides, the CDR3 is TGTGCCAGCAGCTCTGGACAGGGAAGTTCACCCCTCCACTTT. Its protein is CASSSGQGSSPLHF.

The V call is TRBV30, the J call TRBJ1-2; the match to TRBD1 covers 7 bases. This CDR3 is 14 amino acids long. V gave up 5 bases and J gave up 2 bases; unmatched junction bases: 8. Germline assignment: CDR1 GTSNPN and CDR2 SVGIG (reference sequence). CDR3 bases: TGTGCCTGGGGGGAGACAGGGCTGAACTATGGCTACACCTTC. This encodes CAWGETGLNYGYTF.

The chain links TRBV4-3 to TRBJ1-5; D unresolved. V was cut by 4 bases and J by 0 bases, with 10 bases left in between. The germline gives CDR1 LGHNA, CDR2 YSLEER. The CDR3 extends over 15 amino acids. CDR3 in DNA: TGCGCCAGCAGCCCTAATCTTCATAGCAATCAGCCCCAGCATTTT. The encoded protein is CASSPNLHSNQPQHF.

This sequence joins TRBV6-1 and TRBJ1-2; D not certain. The CDR3 length is 13 residues. The V gene's germline CDR1 is MNHNS and CDR2 SASEGT. Trimming stripped 6 bases from V and 7 bases from J, with 15 bases between. CDR3: CASSVGSESGYTF. For the CDR3, the DNA is TGTGCCAGCAGCGTTGGCTCGGAGTCTGGCTACACCTTC.

In regard to this clone: At one of its ends the junction is not consistent with the germline gene, which may arise from a read error. This sequence joins TRBV28 and TRBJ2-4; 7 bases are shared with TRBD2. The CDR3 is 15 residues long. Germline loops: CDR1 MDHEN, CDR2 SYDVKM. CDR3 in DNA: TGTGCCAGCAGCTCCGGGGGGTTAGCCAAAAACAGTCAGTACTTC. Encoded protein: CASSSGGLAKNSQYF.

The chain recombines TRBV12-5 with TRBJ1-5; D unresolved. Trimming took off 4 bases at V and 4 bases at J, with 8 bases between the two ends. CDR1 LGHNT and CDR2 FRNRAP come from the germline V gene. The CDR3 has 13 residues. In DNA form, the CDR3 reads TGTGCTAGTGGTTCCACGGGGAATCAGCCCCAGCATTTT. Residues: CASGSTGNQPQHF.

This clone was counted a few times. The chain uses TRBV5-1 and TRBJ1-1, with 9 positions matching TRBD1. The CDR3 covers 14 residues. Germline-derived CDR1 and CDR2 are SGHRS and YFSETQ. The V segment lost 0 bases and the J segment 10 bases; nucleotides outside the gene matches: 7. CDR3 amino acids: CASSLGDRVAGAFF. CDR3 nucleotides: TGCGCCAGCAGCTTGGGGGACAGGGTAGCAGGAGCTTTCTTT. Full variable domain (missing parts from reference TRBV5-1 and TRBJ1-1): KAGVTQTPRYLIKTRGQQVTLSCSPISGHRSVSWYQQTPGQGLQFLFEYFSETQRNKGNFPGRFSGRQFSNSRSEMNVSTLELGDSALYLCASSLGDRVAGAFFGQGTRLTVV.

The chain uses TRBV7-6 and TRBJ1-5; weak D call: TRBD1 (5 bases). The CDR3 has 12 residues. V was pared by 4 bases and J by 9 bases, with 10 bases between. The germline V gene encodes CDR1 SGHVS and CDR2 FNYEAQ. The CDR3 reads CASSSNGGPQHF. Written as DNA, the CDR3 is TGTGCCAGCAGCTCAAACGGGGGGCCCCAGCATTTT.

This sequence joins TRBV10-1 and TRBJ2-1, with 11 bases that match TRBD2. This CDR3 region has 17 residues. Losses at the gene ends were 3 bases for V and 2 bases for J; bases not matched to a gene: 6. The germline V gene has CDR1 WNHNN and CDR2 SYGVQD (reference sequence). CDR3 sequence reads: CASSDLLAGEAYNEQFF. CDR3 sequence (DNA): TGCGCCAGCAGTGACCTACTAGCGGGAGAAGCCTACAATGAGCAGTTCTTC.

V and J are TRBV14 and TRBJ2-5; the D is unclear. With 4 bases removed from V and 0 bases from J, the gap between germline ends came to 9 bases. The CDR3 spans 14 residues. Per germline, CDR1 SGHDN and CDR2 FVKESK. As DNA, the CDR3 is TGTGCCAGCAGCCGTAACAGTTACCAAGAGACCCAGTACTTC. This sequence encodes CASSRNSYQETQYF.

This clone has a handful of counts. The V and J genes are TRBV7-8 and TRBJ2-7; the match to TRBD1 covers 10 bases. This CDR3 contains 15 residues. Per the germline V gene, CDR1 is SGHVS and CDR2 is FQNEAQ. J was trimmed by 2 bases and V by 5 bases; bases with no gene match: 6. The CDR3 loop reads CASSNRDRGPYEQYF. As DNA, the CDR3 is TGTGCCAGCAGCAACCGGGACAGGGGTCCCTACGAGCAGTACTTC. The full variable domain, with the rest looked up from reference TRBV7-8 and TRBJ2-7, is GAGVSQSPRYKVAKRGQDVALRCDPISGHVSLFWYQQALGQGPEFLTYFQNEAQLDKSGLPSDRFFAERPEGSVSTLKIQRTQQEDSAVYLCASSNRDRGPYEQYFGPGTRLTVT.

The chain is built from TRBV7-2 and TRBJ2-5; TRBD2 matches 10 bases. V was clipped by 3 bases and J by 5 bases; unmatched bases: 3. Germline V gene sequence: CDR1 SGHTA, CDR2 FQGNSA. The CDR3 runs 14 residues. CDR3: CASSLGGLAETQYF. The CDR3 coding sequence is TGTGCCAGCAGCTTGGGGGGACTAGCGGAGACCCAGTACTTC.

V and J are TRBV28 and TRBJ2-7; TRBD2 aligns across 7 bases. This CDR3 is built from 12 residues. Germline CDR1 and CDR2: MDHEN and SYDVKM. V was pared by 8 bases and J by 7 bases, with 8 bases of the junction left unmatched. CDR3 in amino acids: CASLSGMWEQYF. CDR3 nucleotides: TGTGCCAGCTTAAGCGGGATGTGGGAGCAGTACTTC.

For this clone: This CDR3 is also generated by other DNA sequences in the sample. The chain recombines TRBV7-2 with TRBJ1-5; tentatively, D is TRBD1 (5 bases). The germline CDR1 and CDR2 sequences are SGHTA and FQGNSA. The CDR3 runs to 14 residues. Trimming removed 2 bases from V and 3 bases from J, with 8 bases in between. Here the CDR3 DNA reads TGTGCCAGCAGCTTAATCAGGGACAATCAGCCCCAGCATTTT. It yields the protein CASSLIRDNQPQHF.

The chain links TRBV5-1 to TRBJ2-3, with a weak D call TRBD2 (5 bases). Trimming cost V 0 bases and J 0 bases, with 11 bases left between them. Germline V gene data show CDR1 as SGHRS and CDR2 as YFSETQ. CDR3 length: 16 amino acids. The CDR3 nucleotides are TGCGCCAGCAGCTTGGTGAGGGCAGCTAGCACAGATACGCAGTATTTT. This codes for CASSLVRAASTDTQYF.

DNA for the CDR3: TGTGCCAGCAGCTTGGGGGCAGTTAGAACAGATACGCAGTATTTT. This sequence encodes CASSLGAVRTDTQYF. The chain employs TRBV5-4 and TRBJ2-3; D uncertain. V lost 0 bases to trimming and J lost 3 bases, with 11 bases between them. CDR3 length: 15 residues. In germline, CDR1 is SGHNT, CDR2 YYREEE (reference sequence). Based on the CDR3 plus reference TRBV5-4 and TRBJ2-3, the full variable domain is ETGVTQSPTHLIKTRGQQVTLRCSSQSGHNTVSWYQQALGQGPQFIFQYYREEENGRGNFPPRFSGLQFPNYSSELNVNALELDDSALYLCASSLGAVRTDTQYFGPGTRLTVL.

This rearrangement joins TRBV7-3 to TRBJ2-1, with 7 bases lining up with TRBD1. With V trimmed by 2 bases and J by 6 bases, 7 bases remained unmatched. Germline lookup yields CDR1 SGHTA and CDR2 FQGTGA. The length of the CDR3 is 15 residues. The CDR3 sequence: CASSLSPSGGNEQFF. The CDR3 DNA reads TGTGCCAGCAGCTTATCTCCGTCAGGGGGCAATGAGCAGTTCTTC.

This clone has more than one count but fewer than ten. The J gene is TRBJ2-1, the V gene TRBV7-2; TRBD2 is a possible D gene (6 bases). Trimming cost V 7 bases and J 5 bases, with 15 bases left between them. The V gene's germline CDR1 is SGHTA and CDR2 FQGNSA. The CDR3 is 14 residues long. The CDR3 region is CASTLFWGDNEQFF. As DNA, the CDR3 is TGTGCCAGCACCTTGTTCTGGGGGGACAATGAGCAGTTCTTC.

The V and J genes are TRBV7-3 and TRBJ2-1; 7 bases align to TRBD2. Trimming cost V 1 base and J 1 base; bases outside gene matches: 1. Germline CDR1 reads SGHTA; CDR2 reads FQGTGA. CDR3 size: 15 residues. Here the CDR3 DNA reads TGTGCCAGCAGCTTAAGGGGGGGGTCCTACAATGAGCAGTTCTTC. It yields the protein CASSLRGGSYNEQFF.

This chain connects TRBV5-5 to TRBJ1-1; D perhaps matches TRBD1 (5 bases). The V and J ends lost 0 bases and 4 bases respectively, with 10 bases between them. The CDR3 totals 14 residues. Germline V CDR1 and CDR2: SGHKS, YYEKEE (reference sequence). CDR3 loop: CASSLGRGVTEAFF. The CDR3 nucleotides are TGTGCCAGCAGCTTGGGCCGGGGGGTCACTGAAGCTTTCTTT.